This TCR beta chain was sequenced during a study of identical twins. Overall study results and limits: Abundant beta clonotypes from cord blood had fewer insertions, unlike memory repertoires, which showed none. Modelling approaches yielded underestimates of out-of-frame TCR alpha sharing between monozygotic twins.

TCRdb re-called the 5' RACE reads through MiXCR, storing one row per CDR3 protein. The sample has about 890,000 distinct CDR3 sequences, roughly an eighth seen once; the top ten hold around 1.5%. The CDR3 totals 17 residues. Trimming pared 6 bases from V and 2 bases from J, leaving 21 bases between. Per the germline V gene, CDR1 is KGHSH and CDR2 is LQKENI. As for this clonotype: Antigen: not known.

These data are also associated with another study on yellow fever vaccine responses in identical twins.

Material for sequencing was PBMCs. The TCR comes from a woman under 30 in good health. The V gene is TRBV18, the J gene TRBJ2-3; possibly TRBD2 for D (5 bases). The CDR3 reads CASSRGPGRGPTDTQYF. DNA for the CDR3: TGTGCCAGCTCCCGCGGCCCGGGCCGGGGTCCCACAGATACGCAGTATTTT. The full variable domain, in which reference TRBV18 and TRBJ2-3 provide the parts outside the CDR3, is NAGVMQNPRHLVRRRGQEARLRCSPMKGHSHVYWYRQLPEEGLKFMVYLQKENIIDESGMPKERFSAEFPKEGPSILRIQQVVRGDSAAYFCASSRGPGRGPTDTQYFGPGTRLTVL.